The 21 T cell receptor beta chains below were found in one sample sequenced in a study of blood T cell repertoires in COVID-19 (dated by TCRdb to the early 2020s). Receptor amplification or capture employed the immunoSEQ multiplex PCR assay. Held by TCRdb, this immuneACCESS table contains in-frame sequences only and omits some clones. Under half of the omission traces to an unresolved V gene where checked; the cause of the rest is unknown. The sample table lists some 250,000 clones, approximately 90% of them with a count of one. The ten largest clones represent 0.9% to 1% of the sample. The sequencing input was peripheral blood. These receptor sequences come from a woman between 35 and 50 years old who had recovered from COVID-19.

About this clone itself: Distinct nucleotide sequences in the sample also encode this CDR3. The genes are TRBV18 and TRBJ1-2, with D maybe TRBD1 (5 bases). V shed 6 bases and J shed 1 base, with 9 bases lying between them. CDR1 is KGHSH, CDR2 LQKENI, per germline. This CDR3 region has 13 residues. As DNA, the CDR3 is TGTGCCAGCTCCCCTGACAGTAACTATGGCTACACCTTC. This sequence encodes CASSPDSNYGYTF.

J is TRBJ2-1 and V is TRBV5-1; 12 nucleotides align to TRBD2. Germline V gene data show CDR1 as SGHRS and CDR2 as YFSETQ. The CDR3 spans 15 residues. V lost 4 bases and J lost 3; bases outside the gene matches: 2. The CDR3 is CASSQGLAGYNEQFF. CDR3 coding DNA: TGCGCCAGCAGCCAGGGACTAGCGGGCTACAATGAGCAGTTCTTC.

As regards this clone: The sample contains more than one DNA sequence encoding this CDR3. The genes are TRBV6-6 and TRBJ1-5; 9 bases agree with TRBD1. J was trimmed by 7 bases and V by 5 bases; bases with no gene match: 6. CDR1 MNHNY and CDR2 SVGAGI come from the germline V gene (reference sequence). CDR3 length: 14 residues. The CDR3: CASSRTGEGQPQHF. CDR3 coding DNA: TGTGCCAGCAGTCGGACAGGGGAGGGCCAGCCCCAGCATTTT.

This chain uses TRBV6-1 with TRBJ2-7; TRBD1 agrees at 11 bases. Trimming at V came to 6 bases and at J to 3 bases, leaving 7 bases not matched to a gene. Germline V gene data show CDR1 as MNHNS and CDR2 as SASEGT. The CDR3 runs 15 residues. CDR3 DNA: TGTGCCAGCAGCCACGGGGGGACAGGGGGCTACGAGCAGTACTTC. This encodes CASSHGGTGGYEQYF.

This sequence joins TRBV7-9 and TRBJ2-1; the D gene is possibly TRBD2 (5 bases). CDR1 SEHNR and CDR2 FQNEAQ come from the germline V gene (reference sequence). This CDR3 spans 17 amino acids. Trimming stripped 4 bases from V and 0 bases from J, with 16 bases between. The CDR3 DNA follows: TGTGCCAGCAGCTCCCCCCGGCTAGCCGTCTCCTACAATGAGCAGTTCTTC. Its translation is CASSSPRLAVSYNEQFF. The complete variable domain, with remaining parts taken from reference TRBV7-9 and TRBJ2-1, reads DTGVSQNPRHKITKRGQNVTFRCDPISEHNRLYWYRQTLGQGPEFLTYFQNEAQLEKSRLLSDRFSAERPKGSFSTLEIQRTEQGDSAMYLCASSSPRLAVSYNEQFFGPGTRLTVL.

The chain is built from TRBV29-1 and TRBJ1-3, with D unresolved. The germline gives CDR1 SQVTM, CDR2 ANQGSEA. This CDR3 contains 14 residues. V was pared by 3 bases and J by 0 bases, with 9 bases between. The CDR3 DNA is TGCAGCGTTGATCCCGGGAGCTCTGGAAACACCATATATTTT. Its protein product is CSVDPGSSGNTIYF.

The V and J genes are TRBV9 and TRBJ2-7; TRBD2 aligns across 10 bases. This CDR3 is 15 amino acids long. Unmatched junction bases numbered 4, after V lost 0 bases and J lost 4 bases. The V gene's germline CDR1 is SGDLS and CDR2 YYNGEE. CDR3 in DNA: TGTGCCAGCAGCGTAGCTGGGACTAGCGAGTACGAGCAGTACTTC. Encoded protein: CASSVAGTSEYEQYF.

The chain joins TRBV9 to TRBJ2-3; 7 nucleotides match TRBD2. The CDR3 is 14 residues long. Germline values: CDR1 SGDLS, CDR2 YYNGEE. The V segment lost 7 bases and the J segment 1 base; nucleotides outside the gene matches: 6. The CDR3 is CASSRGGGTDTQYF. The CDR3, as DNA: TGTGCCAGCTCAAGGGGAGGGGGCACAGATACGCAGTATTTT.

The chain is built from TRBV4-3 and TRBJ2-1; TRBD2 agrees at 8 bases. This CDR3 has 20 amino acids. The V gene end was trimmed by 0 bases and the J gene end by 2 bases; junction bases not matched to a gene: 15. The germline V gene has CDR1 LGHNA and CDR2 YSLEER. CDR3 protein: CASSQDWRGYAGGPYNEQFF. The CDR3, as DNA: TGCGCCAGCAGCCAAGATTGGAGGGGCTATGCGGGAGGTCCCTACAATGAGCAGTTCTTC.

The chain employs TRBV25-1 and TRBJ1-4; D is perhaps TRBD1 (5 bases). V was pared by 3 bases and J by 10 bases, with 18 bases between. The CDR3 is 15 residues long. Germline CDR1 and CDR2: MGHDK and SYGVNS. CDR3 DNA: TGTGCCAGCAGTGAGGGGGGACGCTCCCTGGGAAAACTGTTTTTT. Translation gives CASSEGGRSLGKLFF.

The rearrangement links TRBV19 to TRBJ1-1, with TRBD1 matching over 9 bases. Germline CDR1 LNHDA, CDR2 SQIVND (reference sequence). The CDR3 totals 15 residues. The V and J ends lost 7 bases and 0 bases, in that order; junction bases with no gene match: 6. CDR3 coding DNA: TGTGCCAGTATCCGGGACAGGGCTATGAACACTGAAGCTTTCTTT. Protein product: CASIRDRAMNTEAFF.

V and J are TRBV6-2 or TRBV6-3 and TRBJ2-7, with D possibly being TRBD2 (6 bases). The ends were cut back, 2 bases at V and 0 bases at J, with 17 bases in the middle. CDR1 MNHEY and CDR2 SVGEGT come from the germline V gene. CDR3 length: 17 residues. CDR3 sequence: CASSYPTTGVSSYEQYF. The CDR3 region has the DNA TGTGCCAGCAGTTACCCGACCACGGGGGTGAGCTCCTACGAGCAGTACTTC.

For the CDR3, the DNA is TGTGCCTGGAGTCCCCTAGATACGCAGTATTTT. It translates to CAWSPLDTQYF. The chain carries TRBV30 and TRBJ2-3; D gene uncertain. This CDR3 comprises 11 residues. Trimming left V 2 bases short and J 5 bases short, with 5 bases between. The germline CDR1 and CDR2 sequences are GTSNPN and SVGIG (reference sequence).

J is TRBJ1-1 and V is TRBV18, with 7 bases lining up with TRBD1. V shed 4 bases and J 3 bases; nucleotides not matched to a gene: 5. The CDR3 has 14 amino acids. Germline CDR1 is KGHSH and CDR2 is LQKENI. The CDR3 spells CASSREGAYTEAFF. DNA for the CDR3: TGTGCCAGCTCACGTGAGGGGGCTTACACTGAAGCTTTCTTT. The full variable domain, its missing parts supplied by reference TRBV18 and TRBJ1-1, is NAGVMQNPRHLVRRRGQEARLRCSPMKGHSHVYWYRQLPEEGLKFMVYLQKENIIDESGMPKERFSAEFPKEGPSILRIQQVVRGDSAAYFCASSREGAYTEAFFGQGTRLTVV.

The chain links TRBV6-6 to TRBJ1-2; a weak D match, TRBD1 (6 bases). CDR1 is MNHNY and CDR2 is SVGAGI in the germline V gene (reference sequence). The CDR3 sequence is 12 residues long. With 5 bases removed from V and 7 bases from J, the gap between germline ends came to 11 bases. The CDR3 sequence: CASSPLGGGYTF. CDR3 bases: TGTGCCAGCAGTCCCCTAGGGGGTGGCTACACCTTC.

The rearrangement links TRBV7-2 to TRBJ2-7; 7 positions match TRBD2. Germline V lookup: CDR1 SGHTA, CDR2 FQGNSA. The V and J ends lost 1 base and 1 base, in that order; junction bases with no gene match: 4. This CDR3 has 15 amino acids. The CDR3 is CASSLGLAVSYEQYF. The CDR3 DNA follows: TGTGCCAGCAGCTTAGGGCTAGCGGTATCCTACGAGCAGTACTTC.

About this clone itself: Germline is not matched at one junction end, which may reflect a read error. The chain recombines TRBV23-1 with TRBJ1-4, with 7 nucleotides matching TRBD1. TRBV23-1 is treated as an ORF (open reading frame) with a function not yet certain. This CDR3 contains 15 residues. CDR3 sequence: CASSQWWDSLCALFF. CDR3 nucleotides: TGCGCCAGCAGCCAATGGTGGGACAGCCTGTGTGCGCTGTTTTTT.

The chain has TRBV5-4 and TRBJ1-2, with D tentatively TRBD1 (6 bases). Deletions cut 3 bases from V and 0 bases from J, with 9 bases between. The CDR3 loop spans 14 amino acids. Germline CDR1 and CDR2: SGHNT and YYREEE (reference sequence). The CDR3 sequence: CASSSGQPNYGYTF. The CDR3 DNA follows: TGTGCCAGCAGCTCCGGACAGCCTAACTATGGCTACACCTTC.

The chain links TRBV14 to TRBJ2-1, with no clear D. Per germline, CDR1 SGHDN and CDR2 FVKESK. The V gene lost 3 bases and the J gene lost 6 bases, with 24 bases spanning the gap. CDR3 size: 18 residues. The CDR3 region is CASSQPTWQSLGPNEQFF. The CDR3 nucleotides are TGTGCCAGCAGCCAGCCTACATGGCAGAGTTTGGGCCCCAATGAGCAGTTCTTC.

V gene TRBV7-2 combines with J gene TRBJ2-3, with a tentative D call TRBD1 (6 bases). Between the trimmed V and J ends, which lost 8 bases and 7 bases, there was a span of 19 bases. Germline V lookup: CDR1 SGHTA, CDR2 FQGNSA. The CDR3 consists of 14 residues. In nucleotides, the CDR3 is TGTGCCAGCGCTACTCCGCAGGGGATAAATACGCAGTATTTT. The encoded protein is CASATPQGINTQYF.

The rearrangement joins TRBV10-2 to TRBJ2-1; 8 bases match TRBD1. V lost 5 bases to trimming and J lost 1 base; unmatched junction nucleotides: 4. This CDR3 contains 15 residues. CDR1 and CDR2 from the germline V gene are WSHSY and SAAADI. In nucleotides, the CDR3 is TGCGCCAGCAGTCGACAGGGGAGTTCCTACAATGAGCAGTTCTTC. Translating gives CASSRQGSSYNEQFF.